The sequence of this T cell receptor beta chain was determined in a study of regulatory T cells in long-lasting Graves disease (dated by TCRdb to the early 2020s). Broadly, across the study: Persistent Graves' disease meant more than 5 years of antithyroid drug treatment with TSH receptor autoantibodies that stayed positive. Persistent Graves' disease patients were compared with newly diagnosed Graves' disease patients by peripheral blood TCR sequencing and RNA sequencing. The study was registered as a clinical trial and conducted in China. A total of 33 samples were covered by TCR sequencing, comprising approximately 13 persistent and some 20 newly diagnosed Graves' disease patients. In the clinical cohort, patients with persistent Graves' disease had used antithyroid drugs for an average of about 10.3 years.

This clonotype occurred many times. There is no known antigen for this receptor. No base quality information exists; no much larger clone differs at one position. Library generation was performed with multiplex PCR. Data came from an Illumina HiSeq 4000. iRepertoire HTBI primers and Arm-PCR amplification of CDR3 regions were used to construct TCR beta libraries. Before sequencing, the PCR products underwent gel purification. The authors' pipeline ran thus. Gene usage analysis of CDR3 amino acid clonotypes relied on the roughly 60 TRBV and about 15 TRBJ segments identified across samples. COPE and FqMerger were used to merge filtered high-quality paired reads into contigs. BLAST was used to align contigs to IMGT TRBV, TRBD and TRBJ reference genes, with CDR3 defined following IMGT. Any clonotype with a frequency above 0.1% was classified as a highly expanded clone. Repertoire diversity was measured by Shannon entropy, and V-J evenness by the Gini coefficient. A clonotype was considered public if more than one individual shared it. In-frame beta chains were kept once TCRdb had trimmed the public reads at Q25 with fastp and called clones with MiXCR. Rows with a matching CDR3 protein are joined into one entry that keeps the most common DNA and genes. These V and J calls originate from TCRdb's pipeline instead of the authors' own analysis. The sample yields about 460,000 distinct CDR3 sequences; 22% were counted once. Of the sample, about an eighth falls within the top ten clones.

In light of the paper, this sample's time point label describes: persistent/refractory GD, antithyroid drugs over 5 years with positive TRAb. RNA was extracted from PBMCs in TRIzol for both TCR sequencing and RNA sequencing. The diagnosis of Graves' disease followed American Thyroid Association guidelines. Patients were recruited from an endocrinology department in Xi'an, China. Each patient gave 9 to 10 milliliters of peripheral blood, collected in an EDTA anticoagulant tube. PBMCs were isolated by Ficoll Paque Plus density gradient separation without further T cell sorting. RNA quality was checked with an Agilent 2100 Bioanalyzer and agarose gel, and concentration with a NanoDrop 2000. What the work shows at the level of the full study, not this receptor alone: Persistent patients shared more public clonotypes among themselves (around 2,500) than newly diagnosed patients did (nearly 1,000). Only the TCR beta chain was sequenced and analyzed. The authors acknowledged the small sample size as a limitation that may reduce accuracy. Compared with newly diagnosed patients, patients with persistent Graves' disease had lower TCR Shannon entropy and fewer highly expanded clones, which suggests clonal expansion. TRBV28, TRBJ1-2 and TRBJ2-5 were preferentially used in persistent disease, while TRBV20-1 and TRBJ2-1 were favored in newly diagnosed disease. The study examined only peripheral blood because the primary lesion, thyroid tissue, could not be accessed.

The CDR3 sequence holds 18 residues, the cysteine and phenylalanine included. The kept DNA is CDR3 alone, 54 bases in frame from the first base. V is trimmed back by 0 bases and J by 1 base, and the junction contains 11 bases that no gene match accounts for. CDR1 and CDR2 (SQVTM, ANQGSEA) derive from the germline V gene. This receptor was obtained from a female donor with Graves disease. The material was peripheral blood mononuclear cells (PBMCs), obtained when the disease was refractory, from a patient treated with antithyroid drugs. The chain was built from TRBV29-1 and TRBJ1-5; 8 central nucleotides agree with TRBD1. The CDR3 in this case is CSVEEGPWTGYSNQPQHF. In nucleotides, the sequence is TGCAGCGTTGAAGAGGGTCCCTGGACAGGGTACAGCAATCAGCCCCAGCATTTT.